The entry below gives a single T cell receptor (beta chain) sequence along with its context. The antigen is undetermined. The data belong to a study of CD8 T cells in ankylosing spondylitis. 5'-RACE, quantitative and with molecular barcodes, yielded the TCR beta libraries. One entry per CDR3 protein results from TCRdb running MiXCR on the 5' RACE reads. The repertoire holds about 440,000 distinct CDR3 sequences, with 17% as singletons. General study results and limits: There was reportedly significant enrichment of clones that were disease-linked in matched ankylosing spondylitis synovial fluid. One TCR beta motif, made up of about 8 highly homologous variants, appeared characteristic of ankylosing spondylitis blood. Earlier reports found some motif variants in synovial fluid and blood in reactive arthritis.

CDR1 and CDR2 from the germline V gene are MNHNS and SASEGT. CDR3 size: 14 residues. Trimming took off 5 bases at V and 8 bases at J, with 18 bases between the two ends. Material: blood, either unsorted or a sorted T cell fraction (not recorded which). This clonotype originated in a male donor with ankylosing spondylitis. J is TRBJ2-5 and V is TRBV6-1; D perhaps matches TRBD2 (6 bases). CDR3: CASSRPGEQYTQYF. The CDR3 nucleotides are TGTGCCAGCAGTAGACCGGGAGAGCAATATACCCAGTACTTC.